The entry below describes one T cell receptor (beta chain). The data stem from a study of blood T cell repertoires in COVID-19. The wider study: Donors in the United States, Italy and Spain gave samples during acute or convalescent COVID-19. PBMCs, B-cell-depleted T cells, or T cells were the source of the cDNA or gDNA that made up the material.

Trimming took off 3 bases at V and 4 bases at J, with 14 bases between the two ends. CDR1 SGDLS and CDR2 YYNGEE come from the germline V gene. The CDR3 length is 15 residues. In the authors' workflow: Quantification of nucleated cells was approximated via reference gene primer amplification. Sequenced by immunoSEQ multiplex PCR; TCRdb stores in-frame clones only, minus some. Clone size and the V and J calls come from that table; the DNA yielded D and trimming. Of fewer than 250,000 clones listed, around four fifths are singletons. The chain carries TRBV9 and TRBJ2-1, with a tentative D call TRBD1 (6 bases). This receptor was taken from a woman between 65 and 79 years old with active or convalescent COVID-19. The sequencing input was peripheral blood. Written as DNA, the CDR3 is TGTGCCAGCAGCGCAGGGCAAGGGGGATACAATGAGCAGTTCTTC. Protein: CASSAGQGGYNEQFF.